One T cell receptor (beta chain) is described in this entry. What it binds is not known. This record comes from a study of cytomegalovirus exposure and HLA in healthy donors. Overall study context: Around 78 million unique TCRs, all from HLA-typed donors, were included in an early release of the data. Findings and caveats of the study: Within an earlier analysis, most TCR beta V segments proved productive either about 90% or about 30% of the time. Later findings reportedly placed an Asian-associated ancestry cluster below the approximately 650-donor mean for N-insertions. A few chains tied to CMV proved CMV antigen-specific in vitro.

Germline V gives CDR1 SNHLY, CDR2 FYNNEI. Trimming left V 6 bases short and J 10 bases short, with 15 bases between. The CDR3 contains 13 residues. Primers for the PCR totalled 60 Vbeta and 13 Jbeta. The table came from immunoSEQ multiplex PCR; TCRdb's copy has only in-frame clones and leaves some out. The ten top clones account for 1.5% to 2%, within a sample of 100,000 to 150,000 clones. Sequenced material: PBMCs. The gene calls are TRBV2 and TRBJ1-4; D call uncertain. The source is a man younger than 35 in good health and CMV-seronegative. The CDR3 here is CASREGHDRKLFF. The CDR3 DNA reads as TGTGCCAGCAGGGAGGGTCACGATCGAAAACTGTTTTTT.